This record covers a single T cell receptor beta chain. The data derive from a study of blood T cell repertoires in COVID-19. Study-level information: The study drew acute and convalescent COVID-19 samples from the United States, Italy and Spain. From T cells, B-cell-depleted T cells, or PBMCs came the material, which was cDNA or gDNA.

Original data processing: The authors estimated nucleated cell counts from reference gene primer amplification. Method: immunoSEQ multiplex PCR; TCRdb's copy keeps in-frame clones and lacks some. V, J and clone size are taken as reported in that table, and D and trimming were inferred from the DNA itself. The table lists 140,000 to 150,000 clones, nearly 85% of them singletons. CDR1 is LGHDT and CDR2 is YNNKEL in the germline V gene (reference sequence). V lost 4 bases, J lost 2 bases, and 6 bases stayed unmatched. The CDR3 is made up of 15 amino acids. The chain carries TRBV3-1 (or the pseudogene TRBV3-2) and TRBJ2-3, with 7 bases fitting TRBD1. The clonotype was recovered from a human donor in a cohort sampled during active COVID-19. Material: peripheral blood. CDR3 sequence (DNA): TGTGCCAGCAGCCCACAGACAGGGCTCACAGATACGCAGTATTTT. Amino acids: CASSPQTGLTDTQYF.